This is a list of T cell receptor beta chains from one sample in a study of response to subunit inactivated influenza vaccine. Via MiXCR, TCRdb re-called the RT-PCR reads, giving one row per CDR3 protein. The sample holds almost 600,000 distinct CDR3 sequences, about 14% seen once. Sample: PBMCs from blood, taken roughly 12 days after vaccination. All receptors come from a man aged 50-60 years who received an inactivated influenza vaccine. Both conserved end residues are part of each CDR3. The order of the fields is clone size, J gene, D gene, V gene, CDR3 protein, CDR3 DNA. A D gene is named only where the DNA matches it firmly. Expanded clones get a size class; other rows say once, few or many, or leave the size out.

few,TRBJ2-5,NA,TRBV28,CASSSRLAGLETQYF,TGTGCCAGCAGCTCGAGGTTGGCAGGGCTGGAGACCCAGTACTTC
few,TRBJ2-7,NA,TRBV12-3/TRBV12-4,CASSFGRVWNEQYF,TGTGCCAGCAGTTTTGGCAGGGTCTGGAACGAGCAGTACTTC
few,TRBJ1-1,NA,TRBV5-5,CASSLQWSGTLSLEAFF,TGTGCCAGCAGCTTACAATGGAGTGGTACCTTAAGTTTGGAAGCTTTCTTT
NA,TRBJ1-2,TRBD1,TRBV20-1,CSAPDRENYGYTF,TGCAGTGCCCCGGACAGGGAGAACTATGGCTACACCTTC
many,TRBJ2-2,NA,TRBV7-3,CASSRGVTGELFF,TGTGCCAGCAGCCGTGGGGTGACGGGGGAGCTGTTTTTT
NA,TRBJ2-7,NA,TRBV5-1,CASAQALDTSYEQYF,TGCGCCAGCGCTCAGGCCCTGGATACCTCCTACGAGCAGTACTTC
NA,TRBJ1-5,NA,TRBV6-1,CASSDPFNQPQHF,TGTGCCAGCAGTGACCCCTTTAATCAGCCCCAGCATTTT
NA,TRBJ2-5,TRBD1,TRBV11-2,CASSFGDRGSQETQYF,TGTGCCAGCAGCTTCGGGGACAGGGGCTCTCAAGAGACCCAGTACTTC
few,TRBJ1-6,TRBD1,TRBV27,CASSWGTEGTPLHF,TGTGCCAGCAGTTGGGGGACAGAGGGGACACCCCTCCACTTT
NA,TRBJ2-5,TRBD2,TRBV11-2,CASSPPTSGEETQYF,TGTGCCAGCAGCCCGCCGACTAGCGGAGAAGAGACCCAGTACTTC
NA,TRBJ1-4,NA,TRBV9,CASSETGGVEKLFF,TGTGCCAGCAGCGAAACCGGGGGAGTTGAAAAACTGTTTTTT
few,TRBJ1-2,NA,TRBV25-1,CASSTRGAEGYTF,TGTGCCAGCAGTACCCGGGGGGCCGAGGGCTACACCTTC
few,TRBJ2-1,NA,TRBV2,CATSLGDEQFF,TGTGCCACCTCGCTGGGGGATGAGCAGTTCTTC
NA,TRBJ2-2,NA,TRBV5-6,CASSWQGPTGELFF,TGTGCCAGCAGCTGGCAAGGACCCACCGGGGAGCTGTTTTTT
NA,TRBJ1-2,NA,TRBV4-2,CASSQDLISINGYTF,TGTGCCAGCAGCCAAGATTTAATCTCTATCAATGGCTACACCTTC
few,TRBJ2-1,NA,TRBV20-1,CSAIWARRIYNEQFF,TGCAGTGCTATATGGGCCAGAAGGATCTACAATGAGCAGTTCTTC
few,TRBJ1-4,TRBD1,TRBV29-1,CSVGRTSGGEKLFF,TGCAGCGTTGGACGGACATCAGGGGGGGAAAAACTGTTTTTT
NA,TRBJ2-1,TRBD2,TRBV10-3,CAISGGTSDGLSSYNEQFF,TGTGCCATCAGTGGGGGGACTAGCGACGGGCTAAGCTCCTACAATGAGCAGTTCTTC
NA,TRBJ2-7,NA,TRBV6-2/TRBV6-3,CASTSLWVSYEQYF,TGTGCCAGCACTTCCCTTTGGGTATCCTACGAGCAGTACTTC
few,TRBJ2-7,NA,TRBV6-5,CASSYPRGNHYEQYF,TGTGCCAGCAGTTACCCAAGGGGGAATCACTACGAGCAGTACTTC
many,TRBJ2-5,NA,TRBV2,CASSEGRLTVQETQYF,TGTGCCAGCAGTGAGGGCAGACTAACAGTCCAAGAGACCCAGTACTTC
NA,TRBJ1-1,NA,TRBV1,CTSSQVLGGEMNTEAFF,TGCACCAGCAGCCAAGTTCTCGGGGGGGAGATGAACACTGAAGCTTTCTTT
NA,TRBJ2-7,NA,TRBV4-1,CASSHRTVSYEQYF,TGCGCCAGCAGCCACAGGACAGTCTCCTACGAGCAGTACTTC
NA,TRBJ1-1,TRBD1,TRBV20-1,CSARPGQMNTEAFF,TGCAGTGCTCGACCGGGACAGATGAACACTGAAGCTTTCTTT
NA,TRBJ2-7,NA,TRBV18,CASSPIQGHYEQYF,TGTGCCAGCTCACCAATCCAGGGGCACTACGAGCAGTACTTC
many,TRBJ2-1,TRBD1,TRBV5-1,CASSPGQESANEQFF,TGCGCCAGCAGCCCGGGACAGGAATCGGCGAATGAGCAGTTCTTC
few,TRBJ1-3,TRBD1,TRBV5-5,CASSWDRGSGNTIYF,TGTGCCAGCAGCTGGGACAGGGGTTCCGGAAACACCATATATTTT
few,TRBJ2-5,NA,TRBV3-1,CASSQEGGRGWETQYF,TGTGCCAGCAGCCAAGAAGGCGGGCGGGGCTGGGAGACCCAGTACTTC
NA,TRBJ1-5,NA,TRBV7-8,CASSDRQANQPQHF,TGTGCCAGCAGCGACCGACAGGCTAATCAGCCCCAGCATTTT
few,TRBJ2-7,TRBD2,TRBV5-1,CASSLDGLAEDEQYF,TGCGCCAGCAGCTTGGACGGACTAGCGGAGGACGAGCAGTACTTC
few,TRBJ2-7,NA,TRBV5-1,CASSLYRGAYEQYF,TGCGCCAGCAGCTTGTATAGGGGAGCCTACGAGCAGTACTTC
NA,TRBJ1-1,NA,TRBV15,CATSRDLDTEAFF,TGTGCCACCAGCAGAGATTTGGACACCGAAGCTTTCTTT
NA,TRBJ1-3,NA,TRBV4-1,CASSQGSGRDTIYF,TGCGCCAGCAGCCAAGGGTCGGGGCGGGACACCATATATTTT
many,TRBJ1-1,NA,TRBV7-9,CASSSGELTEAFF,TGTGCCAGCAGCTCGGGGGAGTTAACTGAAGCTTTCTTT
many,TRBJ2-1,TRBD2,TRBV6-6,CASSYSPGGAFPHEQFF,TGTGCCAGCAGTTACTCACCCGGGGGGGCTTTTCCCCATGAGCAGTTCTTC
many,TRBJ2-1,TRBD2,TRBV3-1,CASSQDASGIYEQFF,TGTGCCAGCAGCCAAGATGCTAGCGGGATATATGAGCAGTTCTTC
few,TRBJ2-5,NA,TRBV28,CASTNPGEQTQYF,TGTGCCAGCACCAATCCGGGGGAGCAGACCCAGTACTTC
few,TRBJ2-1,NA,TRBV29-1,CSVEGAAGSTYNEQFF,TGCAGCGTTGAAGGAGCCGCGGGGTCCACCTACAATGAGCAGTTCTTC